One and the same sample provided the 28 T cell receptor beta chains below, sequenced in a study of glioma-infiltrating T cells. Using RNA template, CDR3s of TCR alpha and beta were amplified with iRepertoire arm-PCR. TCRdb recomputed calls from the multiplex PCR reads with MiXCR, one row per CDR3 protein. The sample has tens of thousands of distinct CDR3 sequences, about 23% seen once. Sequencing was done on a sample of glioma tissue, nonneoplastic brain tissue, or PBMCs (not recorded which). Receptors originate from a human donor with low-grade glioma or glioblastoma, undergoing nonglioma brain surgery, or in good health (not recorded which).

This clonotype was picked up a small number of times. The chain uses TRBV5-4 and TRBJ2-1, with D tentatively TRBD1 (6 bases). There are 15 residues in the CDR3. Germline CDR1 and CDR2: SGHNT and YYREEE (reference sequence). The V and J ends lost 4 bases and 6 bases respectively, with 17 bases between them. CDR3 DNA sequence: TGTGCCAGCAGCCCCCCAGGGGCACAACTCAATGAGCAGTTCTTC. Translating it yields CASSPPGAQLNEQFF.

This clonotype has ten or more counts. The chain joins TRBV18 to TRBJ1-5; D is perhaps TRBD1 (5 bases). Germline V gene data show CDR1 as KGHSH and CDR2 as LQKENI. The ends were cut back, 1 base at V and 0 bases at J, with 7 bases in the middle. The CDR3 runs 15 residues. The CDR3 is CASSPLGDSNQPQHF. The CDR3, as DNA: TGTGCCAGCTCACCACTAGGGGATAGCAATCAGCCCCAGCATTTT.

This clonotype has ten or more counts. This rearrangement joins TRBV7-7 to TRBJ2-5; 8 bases match TRBD1. CDR3 length equals 14 residues. J was trimmed by 5 bases and V by 3 bases; bases with no gene match: 5. Germline V gene data show CDR1 as SSHAT and CDR2 as FNYEAQ (reference sequence). The CDR3 DNA sequence: TGTGCCAGCAGCTTGGGACAGGTGGGGGAGACCCAGTACTTC. It yields the protein CASSLGQVGETQYF.

There are a few counts of this clonotype. CDR3 nucleotides: TGCGCCACCCGCACAGGGACTGGGGCAGATACGCAGTATTTT. This translates into CATRTGTGADTQYF. V usage is TRBV5-1 and J usage is TRBJ2-3; D might be TRBD1 or TRBD2, each matching 6 bases. CDR3 size: 14 residues. V lost 9 bases and J 4 bases, leaving 18 bases between the germline ends. CDR1 SGHRS and CDR2 YFSETQ come from the germline V gene.

This clonotype was observed at least ten times. The V call is TRBV7-2, the J call TRBJ2-3, with no clear D. The CDR3 spans 15 residues. V was trimmed by 1 base and J by 2 bases, leaving 10 bases between them. Germline V gene lookup returns CDR1 SGHTA and CDR2 FQGNSA. The CDR3 spells CASSLDQSYTDTQYF. CDR3 sequence (DNA): TGTGCCAGCAGCTTAGACCAGAGTTACACAGATACGCAGTATTTT.

This clonotype has at least ten counts. The chain links TRBV20-1 to TRBJ1-2; D is undetermined. V lost 3 bases and J lost 2, with 16 bases in between. The CDR3 has 15 amino acids. Germline-derived CDR1 and CDR2 are DFQATT and SNEGSKA (reference sequence). For the CDR3, the DNA is TGCAGTGCTAGGCGAGAGACACTTCCGAACTATGGCTACACCTTC. Translating gives CSARRETLPNYGYTF.

This clonotype has ten or more counts. The chain carries TRBV6-1 and TRBJ2-3, with D possibly matching TRBD2 (5 bases). CDR1 is MNHNS and CDR2 is SASEGT in the germline V gene. This CDR3 has 13 residues. V gave up 10 bases and J gave up 5 bases, with 16 bases separating them. The CDR3 protein is CATTLREGDTQYF. The CDR3 region has the DNA TGTGCCACGACACTTCGCGAGGGAGATACGCAGTATTTT.

At least ten counts were recorded for this clonotype. This chain uses TRBV7-2 with TRBJ2-4; 15 bases fit TRBD2. Germline V gene lookup returns CDR1 SGHTA and CDR2 FQGNSA. V lost 2 bases, J lost 15 bases, and 11 bases stayed unmatched. The CDR3 is 16 amino acids. DNA for the CDR3: TGTGCCAGCAGCTTATCCCAAGGACTAGCGGGAGGGCCGGTGTACTTC. Its protein product is CASSLSQGLAGGPVYF.

As for this clonotype: This may be a read error: a much more frequent sequence differs by one nucleotide. The V call is TRBV12-3 or TRBV12-4, the J call TRBJ1-1; unclear D gene. The CDR3 has 13 residues. CDR3 DNA: TGTGCCGGCAGTTTTGGAAGGCACACTGAAGCTTTCTTT. This gives the protein CAGSFGRHTEAFF.

This clonotype came up many times. This chain links TRBV5-4 with TRBJ1-2; 7 bases map to TRBD1. V gave up 1 base and J gave up 7 bases; unmatched junction bases: 7. Per the germline V gene, CDR1 is SGHNT and CDR2 is YYREEE (reference sequence). The CDR3 sequence is 14 residues long. The CDR3 DNA sequence: TGTGCCAGCAGCTTGAGAGTGCCAGGGGGTGGCTACACCTTC. It codes for CASSLRVPGGGYTF.

In this sample, this clonotype turned up many times. This chain connects TRBV25-1 to TRBJ1-1; 7 bases map to TRBD1. V was pared by 1 base and J by 6 bases, with 2 bases of the junction left unmatched. The CDR3 runs to 13 residues. CDR1 is MGHDK and CDR2 is SYGVNS in the germline V gene. The CDR3: CASSEWDRPEAFF. The CDR3 DNA is TGTGCCAGCAGTGAATGGGACAGACCTGAAGCTTTCTTT.

Note on this clonotype: Germline is not matched at one junction end, which may reflect a read error. The chain is built from TRBV2 and TRBJ2-1; D possibly corresponds to TRBD2 (5 bases). The CDR3 contains 13 residues. Per the germline V gene, CDR1 is SNHLY and CDR2 is FYNNEI. CDR3: CASRTGPYNERFF. The CDR3 DNA follows: TGCGCCAGCAGGACTGGTCCCTACAATGAGCGGTTCTTC.

This clonotype is categorized as medium-sized. The chain recombines TRBV20-1 with TRBJ1-5; no clear D gene. Trimming shortened V by 0 bases and J by 8 bases, and 11 bases separated the two germline ends. The CDR3 sequence is 13 residues long. Germline assignment: CDR1 DFQATT and CDR2 SNEGSKA (reference sequence). In DNA form, the CDR3 reads TGCAGTGCTAGAGAAAACCTCGCGAAGCCCCAGCATTTT. Translated: CSARENLAKPQHF.

In its sample, this clonotype was seen a few times. The chain is built from TRBV5-1 and TRBJ1-1; no clear D gene. Germline assignment: CDR1 SGHRS and CDR2 YFSETQ. This CDR3 has 13 residues. Trimming stripped 2 bases from V and 3 bases from J, with 8 bases between. The CDR3 DNA reads as TGCGCCAGCAGCTTCGAGGGTTACACTGAAGCTTTCTTT. Its translation: CASSFEGYTEAFF.

The chain couples TRBV3-1 to TRBJ1-3; TRBD1 agrees at 8 bases. Germline loops: CDR1 LGHDT, CDR2 YNNKEL (reference sequence). With 4 bases clipped from V and 5 bases from J, the junction kept 10 bases outside the gene matches. The CDR3 is 16 residues long. The CDR3 reads CASSRTGSTTRNTIYF. CDR3 nucleotides: TGTGCCAGCAGCCGGACAGGGTCGACGACTAGAAACACCATATATTTT.

This chain links TRBV7-8 with TRBJ2-7, with D possibly matching TRBD2 (5 bases). The CDR3 consists of 14 residues. V lost 5 bases, J lost 5 bases, and 16 bases lay in between. Germline CDR1 reads SGHVS; CDR2 reads FQNEAQ. DNA for the CDR3: TGTGCCAGCAGCGGTCGGAGGCAGGCTAACGAGCAGTACTTC. Protein product: CASSGRRQANEQYF.

The chain uses TRBV7-9 and TRBJ2-3; D may be TRBD1 or TRBD2 (5 bases each). The CDR3 extends over 15 amino acids. With 7 bases removed from V and 5 bases from J, the gap between germline ends came to 19 bases. The germline V gene encodes CDR1 SEHNR and CDR2 FQNEAQ (reference sequence). The CDR3 protein is CASIQVSGTGDTQYF. In DNA form, the CDR3 reads TGTGCCAGCATCCAAGTCTCCGGGACGGGAGATACGCAGTATTTT.

This clonotype appeared many times. This sequence joins TRBV6-6 and TRBJ2-1, with D tentatively TRBD1 or TRBD2 (5 bases each). V dropped 0 bases and J dropped 4 bases, with 10 bases sitting between them. This CDR3 has 15 residues. CDR1 MNHNY and CDR2 SVGAGI come from the germline V gene (reference sequence). DNA for the CDR3: TGTGCCAGCAGTTACTCGGGGACCAGTTACAATGAGCAGTTCTTC. It codes for CASSYSGTSYNEQFF.

This clonotype was counted many times. V is TRBV5-1 and J is TRBJ2-7, with D tentatively TRBD1 (6 bases). V lost 4 bases to trimming and J lost 4 bases, with 9 bases between them. CDR3 size: 12 residues. The germline V gene has CDR1 SGHRS and CDR2 YFSETQ. The DNA of the CDR3 is TGCGCCAGCAGCCCACAGGGTTACGAGCAGTACTTC. Translating gives CASSPQGYEQYF.

The chain recombines TRBV4-1 with TRBJ2-5, with TRBD1 identical over 10 bases. CDR3 size: 15 residues. Germline loops: CDR1 MGHRA, CDR2 YSYEKL. V was clipped by 3 bases and J by 2 bases; unmatched bases: 3. CDR3 DNA: TGCGCCAGCAGCCACGGACAGGGGGTACAAGAGACCCAGTACTTC. It codes for CASSHGQGVQETQYF.

This clonotype showed up many times. The chain joins TRBV27 to TRBJ2-7; a weak D match, TRBD1 (6 bases). This CDR3 has 14 amino acids. Germline loops: CDR1 MNHEY, CDR2 SMNVEV (reference sequence). The ends were cut back, 5 bases at V and 5 bases at J, with 16 bases in the middle. The DNA for the CDR3 is TGTGCCAGCAGTGCCCCAGGGGAGAACGACGAGCAGTACTTC. Encoded protein: CASSAPGENDEQYF.

Note on this clonotype: A much bigger clone sits one base away, suggesting this may be a read error. The chain uses TRBV18 and TRBJ1-6; D is unclear. CDR1 and CDR2 from the germline V gene are KGHSH and LQKENI. V gave up 3 bases and J gave up 9 bases, with 12 bases separating them. The CDR3 runs 14 residues. DNA of the CDR3: TGTGCCAGCTCACCGGAAAGGGATAGTTCACCCCTCCACTTT. Amino acids: CASSPERDSSPLHF.

The table lists this clonotype with many counts. The rearrangement uses TRBV6-1 and TRBJ1-2; 8 nucleotides line up with TRBD1. Germline lookup yields CDR1 MNHNS and CDR2 SASEGT. The junction had 10 bases not matched to a gene; V was cut back by 3 bases and J by 4 bases. CDR3 length: 16 amino acids. The CDR3 spells CASSDGTGPTAYGYTF. The CDR3 coding sequence is TGTGCCAGCAGTGATGGGACAGGACCAACGGCCTATGGCTACACCTTC.

This clonotype has ten or more counts. This chain connects TRBV2 to TRBJ2-7; tentatively, D is TRBD2 (5 bases). The germline CDR1 and CDR2 sequences are SNHLY and FYNNEI. Trimming removed 7 bases at V and 3 bases at J, with 10 bases between. The CDR3 runs to 12 residues. CDR3 bases: TGTGCCAGCAAGGAGCGGAGCTACGAGCAGTACTTC. It yields the protein CASKERSYEQYF. Filled out from reference TRBV2 and TRBJ2-7, the complete variable domain reads EPEVTQTPSHQVTQMGQEVILRCVPISNHLYFYWYRQILGQKVEFLVSFYNNEISEKSEIFDDQFSVERPDGSNFTLKIRSTKLEDSAMYFCASKERSYEQYFGPGTRLTVT.

The genes are TRBV20-1 and TRBJ2-1; 8 nucleotides match TRBD2. Trimming removed 1 base from V and 5 bases from J; junction bases left unmatched: 7. CDR3 size: 15 residues. Germline V gene lookup returns CDR1 DFQATT and CDR2 SNEGSKA (reference sequence). The CDR3 DNA is TGCAGTGCTAGAGCTGCTAGCGGGCATCACAATGAGCAGTTCTTC. Its protein is CSARAASGHHNEQFF.

This clonotype was counted ten times or more. The V call is TRBV20-1, the J call TRBJ1-5; D gene ambiguous. V was cut by 0 bases and J by 1 base, with 10 bases left in between. Germline V gives CDR1 DFQATT, CDR2 SNEGSKA (reference sequence). The CDR3 totals 15 residues. This CDR3 is CSAREATASNQPQHF. The CDR3 DNA reads as TGCAGTGCTAGAGAAGCGACCGCCAGCAATCAGCCCCAGCATTTT.

As regards this clonotype: Given a much more abundant clone one base away, this may be a read error. The CDR3 sequence: CASSQRGTETKYF. The CDR3 DNA reads as TGTGCCAGCAGCCAGCGAGGAACAGAGACCAAGTACTTC. The chain combines TRBV3-1 with TRBJ2-5; D call uncertain. This CDR3 has 13 amino acids. Germline V gene sequence: CDR1 LGHDT, CDR2 YNNKEL (reference sequence).

Notes on this clonotype: A much larger clone lies one base from this, so it may be a read error. V and J are TRBV5-1 and TRBJ2-1; D is undetermined. This CDR3 has 14 residues. Germline V gives CDR1 SGHRS, CDR2 YFSETQ. CDR3 nucleotides: TGCGCCAGCAGTGACACCCTCCCTAACAATGGGCAGTTCTTC. This gives the protein CASSDTLPNNGQFF.